This T cell receptor (beta chain) was captured by sequencing in a study of shared clonotypes between healthy human individuals (dated by TCRdb to about 2020). For context, the study as a whole: A couple of women and a few men aged 18 to 49 years were included in the cohort. For each donor, CD4 naive and CD4 memory were each run on three plates, CD8 naive on two plates, and CD8 memory on one plate. To estimate repertoire size and how much clonotype sharing occurs between individuals, the study deeply sequenced the blood TCR repertoires of five healthy adults. Different laboratories and diverse techniques were used to prepare libraries and sequence TCR repertoires, to increase sequencing depth and limit assay-specific biases. Each donor's leukapheresis produced roughly between roughly 0.94 and 9.5 billion PBMCs.

Reading from cysteine to phenylalanine, the CDR3 counts 16 amino acids. CDR3 DNA only is kept here, 48 bases in frame from base 1. Per the germline V gene, SGHDT is the CDR1 and YYEEEE is the CDR2. The germline V and J ends show losses of 2 bases and 6 bases respectively, and no gene match explains 9 bases of the junction. What the authors observed across the whole study: Sampling was restricted to blood, and TCR repertoires in tissue are likely to differ from TCR repertoires in blood. Naive subsets generally had larger estimated clonotype richness than memory subsets. The genetic and exposure-history diversity represented was limited by the small number of donors. Sharing across several donors was observed for approximately 5% of naive CD4, about 3.2% of naive CD8, around 2.5% of memory CD4, and roughly 0.4% of memory CD8 clonotypes. Higher generation probabilities were observed for clonotypes shared by all four sorted-subset donors than for non-shared clonotypes. Pairwise subsampling indicated that sequencing depth was expected to affect the degree of clonotype sharing among donors. Incomplete sequencing was indicated by rarefaction of sorted-subset datasets, despite the large sequencing depth.

CD8 naive samples consisted of CD45RO-negative cells that were positively selected for CCR7, yielding a CD45RA+CCR7+ population without TemRA cells. The donors were healthy, HIV-negative adults with no recently reported acute infections or vaccinations. All donors were Caucasian adults living in Nashville, Tennessee, USA. Blood was collected by leukapheresis, and PBMCs were isolated by Ficoll-Histopaque density gradient centrifugation and then cryopreserved in liquid nitrogen vapor phase. Purity and quantity of every magnetically sorted T cell population were checked by analytical flow cytometry. Genomic DNA was isolated from each sorted fraction and quantified by UV absorbance on a Nanodrop 2000c. TCR CDR3 regions were amplified from genomic DNA by multiplex PCR using the deep immunoSEQ assay. Extracted genomic DNA from each cell subset was spread evenly across all wells of several immunoSEQ 96-well plates, with each plate serving as a replicate. For sorted subsets, approximately 200 ng of genomic DNA, equivalent to some 33,000 T cell genomes, went into each replicate PCR. The purified libraries were quantified using a Qubit 3.0 fluorometer, sized with a Bioanalyzer 2100, and then quantified again using the KAPA Library Quantification kit. Every immunoSEQ 96-well plate was sequenced on a dedicated single-read 150-cycle Illumina NextSeq 550 flow cell. For the original study's pipeline: Because the immunoSEQ output held only junctional sequences and lacked quality scores, the filtering could not match the filtering applied to full-length reads. To assign V/J genes and CDR3, sequences were annotated against IMGT germline references using PyIR, a Python wrapper for IgBLAST v1.9. Any read was removed if the V/J assignment was weak (E-value above 1e-6), the CDR3 was missing, or the read contained stop codons, out-of-frame junctions, or ambiguous translated residues. A V3J clonotype was defined by an identical inferred V gene, J gene, and CDR3 amino acid sequence. Percentage overlap between repertoires was calculated by dividing the number of shared unique clonotypes by the size of the smaller repertoire. Repertoire richness was assessed with RTK rarefaction, the Chao1 estimator, and Recon v2.1 estimates of unobserved clonotypes. For all TCRbeta clonotypes obtained by the gDNA method from a handful of donors, generation probabilities were computed with OLGA. Sourced from immuneACCESS, this table was stored by TCRdb with only in-frame sequences that have V and J called. A share of the clones is absent; for the studies checked, an unresolved V gene accounts for under half, and the remainder has no known explanation. V and J calls and clone size are copied from that table; D and trimming were computed from the DNA. The sample yields hundreds of thousands of clones; 92% were counted once. Approximately 24% of the sample lies in the top ten.

Comments on this clone: This receptor's antigen is unknown. No much larger clonotype is one base removed from it; base qualities were not supplied.

Rearrangement joined TRBV5-6 to TRBJ2-4; the junction holds 9 bases that match TRBD2. The receptor comes from a man in his thirties or forties in good health. The specimen sequenced was naive CD8+ T cells sorted from blood. Read against the paper, the sample's cell subset or site label means: CD45RA+CCR7+. This receptor has the CDR3 CASSFPSGEMGNIQYF. The DNA reads TGTGCCAGCAGCTTCCCTAGCGGGGAGATGGGAAACATTCAGTACTTC.